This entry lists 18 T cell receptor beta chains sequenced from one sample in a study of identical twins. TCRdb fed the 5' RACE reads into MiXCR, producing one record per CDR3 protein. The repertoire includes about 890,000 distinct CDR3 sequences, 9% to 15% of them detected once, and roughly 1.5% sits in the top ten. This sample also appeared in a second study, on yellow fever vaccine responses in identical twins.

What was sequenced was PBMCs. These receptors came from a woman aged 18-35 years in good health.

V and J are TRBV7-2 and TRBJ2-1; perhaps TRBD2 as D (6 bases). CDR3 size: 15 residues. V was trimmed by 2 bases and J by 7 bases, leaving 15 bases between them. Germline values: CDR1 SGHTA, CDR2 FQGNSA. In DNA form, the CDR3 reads TGTGCCAGCAGCTTACGTCTTTTGGCGGGGAATGAGCAGTTCTTC. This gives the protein CASSLRLLAGNEQFF.

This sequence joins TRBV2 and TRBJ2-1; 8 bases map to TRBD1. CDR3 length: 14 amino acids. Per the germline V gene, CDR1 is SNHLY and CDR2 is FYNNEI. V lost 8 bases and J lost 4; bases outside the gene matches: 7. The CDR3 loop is CASGRGRAYNEQFF. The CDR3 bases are TGTGCCAGCGGCAGGGGGCGGGCTTACAATGAGCAGTTCTTC.

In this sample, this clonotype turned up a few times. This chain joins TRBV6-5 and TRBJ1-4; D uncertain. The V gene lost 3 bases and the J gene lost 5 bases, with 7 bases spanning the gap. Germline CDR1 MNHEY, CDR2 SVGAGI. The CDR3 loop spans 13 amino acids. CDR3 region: CASSYRRNEKLFF. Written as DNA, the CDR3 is TGTGCCAGCAGTTATCGCAGAAATGAAAAACTGTTTTTT.

The CDR3 sequence: CASTKGPPASEAFF. CDR3 nucleotide sequence: TGTGCCAGCACCAAAGGCCCTCCGGCTAGTGAAGCTTTCTTT. This rearrangement joins TRBV6-1 to TRBJ1-1; D gene ambiguous. Germline V CDR1 and CDR2: MNHNS, SASEGT. The V gene lost 7 bases and the J gene lost 7 bases, with 19 bases spanning the gap. The CDR3 totals 14 residues.

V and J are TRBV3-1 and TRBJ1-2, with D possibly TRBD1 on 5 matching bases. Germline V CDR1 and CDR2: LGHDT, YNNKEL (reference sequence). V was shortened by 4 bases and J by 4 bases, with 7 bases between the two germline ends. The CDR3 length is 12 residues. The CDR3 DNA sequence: TGTGCCAGCAGCCGAGGGGCCTATGGCTACACCTTC. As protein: CASSRGAYGYTF.

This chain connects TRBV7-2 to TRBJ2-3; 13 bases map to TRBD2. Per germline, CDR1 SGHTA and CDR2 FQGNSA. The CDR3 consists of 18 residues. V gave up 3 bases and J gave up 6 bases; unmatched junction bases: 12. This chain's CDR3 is CASSFSGRLAGGVDTQYF. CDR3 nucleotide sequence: TGTGCCAGCAGCTTTAGCGGGCGACTAGCGGGGGGTGTGGATACGCAGTATTTT.

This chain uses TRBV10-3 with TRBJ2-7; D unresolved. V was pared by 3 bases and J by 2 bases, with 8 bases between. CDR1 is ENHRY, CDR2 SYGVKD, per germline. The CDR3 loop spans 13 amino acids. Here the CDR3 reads CAISERFPYEQYV. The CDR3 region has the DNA TGTGCCATCAGTGAACGATTCCCCTACGAGCAGTACGTC.

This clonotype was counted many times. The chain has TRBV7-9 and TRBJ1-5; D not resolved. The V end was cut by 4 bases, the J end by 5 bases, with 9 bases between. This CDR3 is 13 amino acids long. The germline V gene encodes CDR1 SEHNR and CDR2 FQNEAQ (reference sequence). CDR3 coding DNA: TGTGCCAGCAGCTCCTCGCAATATCAGCCCCAGCATTTT. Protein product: CASSSSQYQPQHF.

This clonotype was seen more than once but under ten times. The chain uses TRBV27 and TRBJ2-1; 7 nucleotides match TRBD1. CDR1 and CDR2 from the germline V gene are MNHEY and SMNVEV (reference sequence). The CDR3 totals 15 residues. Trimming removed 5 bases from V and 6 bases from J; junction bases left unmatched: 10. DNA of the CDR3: TGTGCCAGCAGTCCCAGACAGGGTAGAGGCAATGAGCAGTTCTTC. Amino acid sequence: CASSPRQGRGNEQFF.

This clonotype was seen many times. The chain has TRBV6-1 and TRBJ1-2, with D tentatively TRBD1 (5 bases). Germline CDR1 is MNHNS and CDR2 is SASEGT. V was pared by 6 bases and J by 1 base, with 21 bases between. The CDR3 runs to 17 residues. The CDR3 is CASSSLGHPNINYGYTF. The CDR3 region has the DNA TGTGCCAGCAGCTCTCTAGGACACCCGAATATTAACTATGGCTACACCTTC.

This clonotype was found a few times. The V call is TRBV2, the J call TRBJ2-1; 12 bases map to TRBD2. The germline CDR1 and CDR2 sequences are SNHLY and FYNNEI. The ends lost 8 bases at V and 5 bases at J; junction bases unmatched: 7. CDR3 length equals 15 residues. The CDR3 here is CASAFGLAGNNEQFF. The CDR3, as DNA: TGTGCCAGCGCTTTCGGACTAGCGGGAAACAATGAGCAGTTCTTC.

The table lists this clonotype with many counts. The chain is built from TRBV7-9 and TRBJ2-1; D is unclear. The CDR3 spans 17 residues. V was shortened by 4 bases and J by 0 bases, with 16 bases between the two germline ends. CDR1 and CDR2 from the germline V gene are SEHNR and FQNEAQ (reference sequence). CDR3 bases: TGTGCCAGCAGCTCAACAATCCTAGGACGCTCCTACAATGAGCAGTTCTTC. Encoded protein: CASSSTILGRSYNEQFF.

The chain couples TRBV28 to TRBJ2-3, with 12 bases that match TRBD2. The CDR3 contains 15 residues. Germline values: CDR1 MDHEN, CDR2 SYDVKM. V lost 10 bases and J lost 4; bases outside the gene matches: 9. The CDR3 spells CATSLLAGGPDTQYF. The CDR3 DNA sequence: TGTGCCACCTCATTACTAGCGGGGGGCCCAGATACGCAGTATTTT.

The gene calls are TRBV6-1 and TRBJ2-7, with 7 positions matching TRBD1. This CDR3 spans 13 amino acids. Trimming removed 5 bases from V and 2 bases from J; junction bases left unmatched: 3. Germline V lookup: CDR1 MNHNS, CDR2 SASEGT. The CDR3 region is CASSKGTAYEQYV. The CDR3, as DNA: TGTGCCAGCAGTAAGGGGACAGCCTACGAGCAGTACGTC.

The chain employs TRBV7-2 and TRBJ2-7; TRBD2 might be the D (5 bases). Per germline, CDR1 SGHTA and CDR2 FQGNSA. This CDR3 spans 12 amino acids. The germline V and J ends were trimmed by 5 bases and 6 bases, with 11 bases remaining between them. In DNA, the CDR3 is TGTGCCAGCAGCCCCCTCGGAGGCGAGCAGTACGTC. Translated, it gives CASSPLGGEQYV.

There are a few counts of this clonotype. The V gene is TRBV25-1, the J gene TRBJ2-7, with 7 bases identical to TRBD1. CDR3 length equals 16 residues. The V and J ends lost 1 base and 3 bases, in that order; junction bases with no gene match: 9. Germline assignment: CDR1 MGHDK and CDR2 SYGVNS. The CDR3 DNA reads TGTGCCAGCAGTGAATCCGAGGGGGCGCAATTCTACGAGCAGTACTTC. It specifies CASSESEGAQFYEQYF.

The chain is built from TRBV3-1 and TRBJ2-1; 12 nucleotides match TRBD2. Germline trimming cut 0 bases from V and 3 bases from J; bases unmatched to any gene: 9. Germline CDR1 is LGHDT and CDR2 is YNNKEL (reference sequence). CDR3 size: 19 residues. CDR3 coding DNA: TGTGCCAGCAGCCAAGAGGTACTAGCGGGGGGACCGGGCTACAATGAGCAGTTCTTC. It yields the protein CASSQEVLAGGPGYNEQFF.

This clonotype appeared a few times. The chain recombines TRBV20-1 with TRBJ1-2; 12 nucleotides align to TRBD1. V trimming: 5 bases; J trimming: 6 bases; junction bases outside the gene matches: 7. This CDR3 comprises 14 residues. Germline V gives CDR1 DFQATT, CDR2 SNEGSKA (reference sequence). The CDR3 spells CSAPQGQGANGYTF. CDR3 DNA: TGCAGTGCTCCACAGGGACAGGGGGCCAATGGCTACACCTTC.